This entry lists 21 T cell receptor beta chains sequenced from one sample in a study of T cell changes during pregnancy in multiple sclerosis. Measured with immunoSEQ multiplex PCR; TCRdb has only the in-frame clones, and not every one. In the table there are 69,000 or so clones, roughly 92% of which are singletons. Source: peripheral blood, taken before pregnancy. All receptors come from a female donor with multiple sclerosis, enrolled in a pregnancy study.

CDR3 coding DNA: TGTGCCTCGGGAAGGGCCCCCGTCAACACCGGGGAGCTGTTTTTT. It translates to CASGRAPVNTGELFF. This chain connects TRBV30 to TRBJ2-2, with D perhaps matching TRBD2 (5 bases). There are 15 residues in the CDR3. The V gene's germline CDR1 is GTSNPN and CDR2 SVGIG (reference sequence). V was trimmed by 7 bases and J by 2 bases, leaving 17 bases between them.

The chain couples TRBV7-9 to TRBJ2-1, with 9 bases that match TRBD1. Trimming removed 5 bases from V and 10 bases from J; junction bases left unmatched: 21. The V gene's germline CDR1 is SEHNR and CDR2 FQNEAQ (reference sequence). CDR3 length: 18 residues. The CDR3 DNA reads TGTGCCAGCAGCCTTTTATTAACCGGGACAGGGAGTTCGCGAGAGCAGTTCTTC. This translates into CASSLLLTGTGSSREQFF.

CDR3 residues: CAISDSDSGPYNEQFF. Written as DNA, the CDR3 is TGTGCCATCAGTGACTCGGACTCAGGTCCTTACAATGAGCAGTTCTTC. This sequence joins TRBV10-3 and TRBJ2-1; D may be TRBD2 (5 bases). V lost 3 bases and J lost 4, with 16 bases in between. This CDR3 comprises 16 residues. Germline loops: CDR1 ENHRY, CDR2 SYGVKD.

The J gene is TRBJ2-2, the V gene TRBV9; TRBD2 is a possible D gene (5 bases). CDR1 SGDLS and CDR2 YYNGEE come from the germline V gene. Trimming removed 2 bases at V and 2 bases at J, with 7 bases between. CDR3 length: 14 amino acids. The CDR3 reads CASSVGANTGELFF. In DNA form, the CDR3 reads TGTGCCAGCAGCGTGGGAGCAAACACCGGGGAGCTGTTTTTT.

The chain combines TRBV7-2 with TRBJ2-3, with D possibly matching TRBD1 (6 bases). The CDR3 has 14 amino acids. Germline V CDR1 and CDR2: SGHTA, FQGNSA. Trimming removed 0 bases at V and 5 bases at J, with 9 bases between. The chain's CDR3 is CASSLARGGDTQYF. Written as DNA, the CDR3 is TGTGCCAGCAGCTTAGCGCGAGGGGGAGATACGCAGTATTTT.

The chain employs TRBV19 and TRBJ1-2; the D gene is possibly TRBD1 (6 bases). Germline V gene lookup returns CDR1 LNHDA and CDR2 SQIVND (reference sequence). There are 13 residues in the CDR3. The germline V and J ends were trimmed by 5 bases and 6 bases, with 13 bases remaining between them. CDR3 nucleotides: TGTGCCAGTAGTCACAGGGAAGGGGATGGCTACACCTTC. It translates to CASSHREGDGYTF.

This clone was seen just once. The chain carries TRBV6-5 and TRBJ2-5; the D gene is possibly TRBD2 (5 bases). The ends were cut back, 0 bases at V and 4 bases at J, with 15 bases in the middle. The CDR3 contains 16 residues. In germline, CDR1 is MNHEY, CDR2 SVGAGI. The CDR3 protein is CASSYSLAGLGETQYF. The CDR3 DNA sequence: TGTGCCAGCAGTTACTCCCTAGCAGGCTTAGGAGAGACCCAGTACTTC.

In regard to this clone: One junction end does not reproduce the germline sequence, and a read error may be involved. The chain carries TRBV7-2 and TRBJ2-7; 11 nucleotides match TRBD2. This CDR3 is built from 14 residues. Germline V lookup: CDR1 SGHTA, CDR2 FQGNSA. The CDR3: CASSLAGGIGEQYF. The CDR3 nucleotides read TGTGCCAGCAGTTTAGCGGGAGGGATTGGCGAGCAGTACTTC.

The rearrangement uses TRBV19 and TRBJ2-5; 7 nucleotides match TRBD2. V shed 2 bases and J 6 bases; nucleotides not matched to a gene: 3. The germline V gene encodes CDR1 LNHDA and CDR2 SQIVND (reference sequence). The CDR3 totals 13 residues. Written as DNA, the CDR3 is TGTGCCAGTAGTATACAGGGAGGGAAGACCCAGTACTTC. Translating gives CASSIQGGKTQYF.

The V and J genes are TRBV6-5 and TRBJ2-3; 8 bases match TRBD2. Unmatched junction bases numbered 3, after V lost 1 base and J lost 0 bases. CDR3 length: 16 amino acids. The germline CDR1 and CDR2 sequences are MNHEY and SVGAGI. CDR3 residues: CASSYFPGGSTDTQYF. In nucleotides, the CDR3 is TGTGCCAGCAGTTACTTTCCGGGAGGGAGCACAGATACGCAGTATTTT.

CDR3 sequence (DNA): TGTGCCAGCAGTTGGGTCGGGAGCTTCCCCTACGAGCAGTACTTC. Its protein is CASSWVGSFPYEQYF. The genes are TRBV6-1 and TRBJ2-7; D possibly corresponds to TRBD2 (6 bases). The ends were cut back, 5 bases at V and 2 bases at J, with 16 bases in the middle. The CDR3 runs to 15 residues. Germline V gene data show CDR1 as MNHNS and CDR2 as SASEGT.

This chain connects TRBV6-1 to TRBJ1-2; 8 bases fit TRBD1. The CDR3 contains 16 residues. V dropped 0 bases and J dropped 6; count of bases not matched to a gene: 9. CDR1 is MNHNS, CDR2 SASEGT, per germline. In nucleotides, the CDR3 is TGTGCCAGCAGTGAAGCGTTCGCGGCAGGGGGCGATGGCTACACCTTC. Its protein is CASSEAFAAGGDGYTF.

J is TRBJ2-7 and V is TRBV29-1, with 9 bases aligning to TRBD2. The CDR3 is 13 residues long. Trimming removed 8 bases from V and 1 base from J; junction bases left unmatched: 6. Germline loops: CDR1 SQVTM, CDR2 ANQGSEA. The CDR3, as DNA: TGCAGCCGCGCTAGCGGGGCATCCTACGAGCAGTACTTC. Encoded protein: CSRASGASYEQYF.

The CDR3 bases are TGTGCCAGCAGCCTCCCCCCTCCGACAGCCTCTGGAAACACCATATATTTT. Translating it yields CASSLPPPTASGNTIYF. The chain employs TRBV6-4 and TRBJ1-3; TRBD1 is a possible D gene (5 bases). The V gene's germline CDR1 is MRHNA and CDR2 SNTAGT. V gave up 6 bases and J gave up 0 bases, with 18 bases separating them. This CDR3 spans 17 amino acids.

The J gene is TRBJ1-5, the V gene TRBV19, with 10 nucleotides matching TRBD1. The J segment lost 1 base and the V segment lost 5 bases, leaving 5 bases of the junction unmatched. The CDR3 sequence is 16 residues long. CDR1 is LNHDA, CDR2 SQIVND, per germline (reference sequence). For the CDR3, the DNA is TGTGCCAGTAGTTCCGGGACAGGGGTCAGCAATCAGCCCCAGCATTTT. The encoded protein is CASSSGTGVSNQPQHF.

The genes are TRBV28 and TRBJ1-2; 9 bases map to TRBD1. Germline assignment: CDR1 MDHEN and CDR2 SYDVKM. The CDR3 length is 14 residues. V lost 3 bases and J lost 6; bases outside the gene matches: 5. For the CDR3, the DNA is TGTGCCAGCAGTTTCCGGGACAGGGTCGATGGCTACACCTTC. It yields the protein CASSFRDRVDGYTF.

The rearrangement links TRBV5-1 to TRBJ2-6; 9 nucleotides match TRBD1. This CDR3 has 17 residues. The germline V gene has CDR1 SGHRS and CDR2 YFSETQ. Unmatched junction bases numbered 5, after V lost 4 bases and J lost 0 bases. The CDR3 DNA sequence: TGCGCCAGCAGCATCGGACAGGGGTTCTCTGGGGCCAACGTCCTGACTTTC. It specifies CASSIGQGFSGANVLTF.

V is TRBV4-3 and J is TRBJ2-2; the match to TRBD2 covers 12 bases. Trimming removed 3 bases from V and 7 bases from J; junction bases left unmatched: 9. The CDR3 extends over 17 amino acids. CDR1 is LGHNA and CDR2 is YSLEER in the germline V gene. CDR3 region: CASSQVPSGRAIGELFF. CDR3 in DNA: TGCGCCAGCAGCCAGGTTCCTAGCGGGAGGGCTATCGGGGAGCTGTTTTTT.

This chain uses TRBV7-9 with TRBJ2-1; 7 nucleotides line up with TRBD1. This CDR3 is built from 13 residues. Germline V gene lookup returns CDR1 SEHNR and CDR2 FQNEAQ (reference sequence). V dropped 5 bases and J dropped 5; count of bases not matched to a gene: 3. The CDR3 reads CASSPGGHNEQFF. DNA of the CDR3: TGTGCCAGCAGCCCAGGGGGTCACAATGAGCAGTTCTTC.

CDR3 in DNA: TGTGCCAGCAGTTACTCCGGAGGGCCGTACGAGCAGTACTTC. This gives the protein CASSYSGGPYEQYF. The V gene is TRBV6-6, the J gene TRBJ2-7; TRBD2 is a possible D gene (6 bases). Looked up from germline, CDR1 is MNHNY and CDR2 is SVGAGI (reference sequence). Between the trimmed V and J ends, which lost 0 bases and 4 bases, there was a span of 10 bases. This CDR3 contains 14 residues.

The chain uses TRBV28 and TRBJ2-3; D call uncertain. V was shortened by 6 bases and J by 6 bases, with 22 bases between the two germline ends. The CDR3 has 16 amino acids. The germline V gene encodes CDR1 MDHEN and CDR2 SYDVKM. CDR3 in DNA: TGTGCCAGCAGCTCTACGACAAAGCCGATTTTGGATACGCAGTATTTT. Its protein is CASSSTTKPILDTQYF.